This TCR beta chain was identified during a study of Graves' ophthalmopathy and Graves' hyperthyroidism. Study-wide context: Peripheral blood was collected at initial diagnosis, before any treatment.

About 10 ml of fresh blood yielded the PBMCs by density gradient. Transcripts of RNA were the source for amplifying TCR beta CDR3 regions. HTBI primers were employed in first-round RT-PCR, then a second-round multiplex PCR followed. TCRdb recomputed calls from the multiplex PCR reads with MiXCR, one row per CDR3 protein. The sample shows 200,000 to 300,000 distinct CDR3 sequences, roughly 50% of them seen only once. This clonotype was seen more than once but under ten times. The sample was peripheral blood. This TCR was sampled from an adult man with Graves' ophthalmopathy.

The CDR3 bases are TGTGCCACCACCCCTGCAGGGAACAATGAGCAGTTCTTC. Translation gives CATTPAGNNEQFF. The chain couples TRBV24-1 to TRBJ2-5, with D tentatively TRBD1 (5 bases). The end of the DNA aligns better with TRBJ2-1, so the J call may be wrong. The CDR3 spans 13 residues. Germline loops: CDR1 KGHDR, CDR2 SFDVKD.